These 28 T cell receptor beta chains originate from one sample sequenced in a study of cytomegalovirus exposure and HLA in healthy donors. Primers included in the PCR were 60 Vbeta and 13 Jbeta primers. TCRdb's table, derived via immunoSEQ multiplex PCR, lists solely in-frame clones and lacks some. This sample contains some 130,000 clones. Sequenced sample: PBMCs. These TCRs come from a man aged 18 to 35 in good health and CMV-seronegative.

This chain links TRBV9 with TRBJ2-7; 7 bases are a match to TRBD1. With V trimmed by 2 bases and J by 3 bases, 8 bases remained unmatched. Germline V lookup: CDR1 SGDLS, CDR2 YYNGEE. The CDR3 runs to 15 residues. This CDR3 reads CASSVGTVPLYEQYF. DNA for the CDR3: TGTGCCAGCAGCGTCGGGACAGTCCCTCTCTACGAGCAGTACTTC.

V and J are TRBV15 and TRBJ2-7; 12 nucleotides agree with TRBD2. The ends lost 1 base at V and 1 base at J; junction bases unmatched: 2. This CDR3 is 16 amino acids long. Germline CDR1 and CDR2: LNHNV and YYDKDF (reference sequence). The CDR3 sequence: CATSRAGTSGSYEQYF. CDR3 DNA: TGTGCCACCAGCAGAGCAGGGACTAGCGGGTCCTACGAGCAGTACTTC.

This sequence joins TRBV5-1 and TRBJ1-1; 10 bases line up with TRBD1. CDR1 SGHRS and CDR2 YFSETQ come from the germline V gene. V gave up 4 bases and J gave up 1 base; unmatched junction bases: 10. This CDR3 spans 17 amino acids. CDR3 nucleotides: TGCGCCAGCAGCGGAGCCGACAGGGGGCCGTGGAACACTGAAGCTTTCTTT. Amino acid sequence: CASSGADRGPWNTEAFF.

The chain carries TRBV27 and TRBJ1-1; TRBD1 might be the D (6 bases). The CDR3 is 14 residues long. V lost 3 bases and J 4 bases, leaving 12 bases between the germline ends. Germline lookup yields CDR1 MNHEY and CDR2 SMNVEV (reference sequence). CDR3 nucleotide sequence: TGTGCCAGCAGTTTCGAGGGGGGGTCCACTGAAGCTTTCTTT. It translates to CASSFEGGSTEAFF.

This chain joins TRBV7-8 and TRBJ2-6; TRBD1 aligns across 11 bases. The CDR3 covers 19 residues. V lost 1 base to trimming and J lost 0 bases; unmatched junction nucleotides: 5. CDR1 and CDR2 (germline): SGHVS, FQNEAQ. CDR3 sequence: CASSLGTGGGSSGANVLTF. For the CDR3, the DNA is TGTGCCAGCAGCTTAGGGACAGGGGGCGGGAGCTCTGGGGCCAACGTCCTGACTTTC. The variable domain in full, completed from reference TRBV7-8 and TRBJ2-6, reads GAGVSQSPRYKVAKRGQDVALRCDPISGHVSLFWYQQALGQGPEFLTYFQNEAQLDKSGLPSDRFFAERPEGSVSTLKIQRTQQEDSAVYLCASSLGTGGGSSGANVLTFGAGSRLTVL.

The V gene is TRBV28, the J gene TRBJ1-5; 7 bases fit TRBD1. The CDR3 length is 17 residues. V shed 5 bases and J 6 bases; nucleotides not matched to a gene: 16. Germline lookup yields CDR1 MDHEN and CDR2 SYDVKM. For the CDR3, the DNA is TGTGCCAGCAGTCACCGTTACAGGGGAAGGAAGGGTCAGCCCCAGCATTTT. It yields the protein CASSHRYRGRKGQPQHF.

V gene TRBV5-4 combines with J gene TRBJ1-6; D is possibly TRBD1 (5 bases). Germline assignment: CDR1 SGHNT and CDR2 YYREEE (reference sequence). This CDR3 comprises 15 residues. V dropped 0 bases and J dropped 7 bases, with 11 bases sitting between them. The CDR3 DNA sequence: TGTGCCAGCAGCTTGGACAGACGGACAAATTCACCCCTCCACTTT. Its protein is CASSLDRRTNSPLHF.

V gene TRBV19 combines with J gene TRBJ1-2; D is undetermined. V lost 6 bases and J 3 bases, leaving 14 bases between the germline ends. This CDR3 is 14 amino acids long. CDR1 and CDR2 from the germline V gene are LNHDA and SQIVND (reference sequence). CDR3 protein: CASRAGSADYGYTF. The DNA for the CDR3 is TGTGCCAGTAGAGCCGGGTCGGCGGACTATGGCTACACCTTC.

The V gene is TRBV7-2, the J gene TRBJ2-4, with 7 bases aligning to TRBD1. With 5 bases clipped from V and 0 bases from J, the junction kept 10 bases outside the gene matches. Germline CDR1 SGHTA, CDR2 FQGNSA. The CDR3 runs to 17 residues. The CDR3 loop reads CASSEVDRAPAKNIQYF. Written as DNA, the CDR3 is TGTGCCAGCAGCGAAGTTGACAGGGCCCCAGCCAAAAACATTCAGTACTTC.

This rearrangement joins TRBV7-9 to TRBJ1-4; D not resolved. Germline V gene sequence: CDR1 SEHNR, CDR2 FQNEAQ (reference sequence). CDR3 length: 15 residues. The V end lost 1 base, the J end lost 8 bases, and 14 bases lay between the germline ends. CDR3 nucleotide sequence: TGTGCCAGCAGCTTAGACGGGGTAGGGAAAGAAAAACTGTTTTTT. Translated, it gives CASSLDGVGKEKLFF.

V and J are TRBV29-1 and TRBJ2-1; the D gene is possibly TRBD2 (5 bases). Trimming removed 5 bases at V and 5 bases at J, with 22 bases between. The CDR3 runs to 16 residues. Germline CDR1 reads SQVTM; CDR2 reads ANQGSEA. In DNA form, the CDR3 reads TGCAGCGTTCCGGGAAGCGGACCTGAGAAAAACAATGAGCAGTTCTTC. Encoded protein: CSVPGSGPEKNNEQFF.

This sequence joins TRBV28 and TRBJ1-2; D unresolved. Trimming cost V 3 bases and J 4 bases, with 6 bases left between them. Per germline, CDR1 MDHEN and CDR2 SYDVKM. The CDR3 totals 12 residues. The CDR3 sequence is CASSLSLYGYTF. The CDR3 nucleotides read TGTGCCAGCAGTTTGAGTCTCTATGGCTACACCTTC.

The chain recombines TRBV4-1 with TRBJ1-4, with 7 bases lining up with TRBD1. Trimming at V came to 3 bases and at J to 6 bases, leaving 4 bases not matched to a gene. The germline V gene has CDR1 MGHRA and CDR2 YSYEKL. The length of the CDR3 is 14 residues. CDR3 sequence (DNA): TGCGCCAGCAGCCATGGGGACAGTGATGAAAAACTGTTTTTT. It is translated as CASSHGDSDEKLFF.

The chain uses TRBV19 and TRBJ1-3; D might be TRBD1 (5 bases). The CDR3 covers 14 residues. The V and J ends lost 5 bases and 7 bases respectively, with 15 bases between them. CDR1 is LNHDA, CDR2 SQIVND, per germline (reference sequence). CDR3 DNA sequence: TGTGCCAGTAGTGCCTACAGGTTCGGGAACACCATATATTTT. Translation gives CASSAYRFGNTIYF.

The chain combines TRBV7-6 with TRBJ1-5, with TRBD1 matching 7 bases. The junction had 9 bases not matched to a gene; V was cut back by 3 bases and J by 7 bases. CDR3 length equals 15 residues. The germline CDR1 and CDR2 sequences are SGHVS and FNYEAQ. Written as DNA, the CDR3 is TGTGCCAGCAGCTTTGGGGAAGACAGGGCCCAGCCCCAGCATTTT. Its translation: CASSFGEDRAQPQHF.

The gene calls are TRBV9 and TRBJ2-1; 7 nucleotides line up with TRBD2. CDR1 is SGDLS, CDR2 YYNGEE, per germline. The CDR3 is made up of 16 amino acids. V gave up 2 bases and J gave up 3 bases; unmatched junction bases: 8. CDR3 protein: CASSVGSSGVYNEQFF. CDR3 DNA sequence: TGTGCCAGCAGCGTGGGGTCTAGCGGAGTCTACAATGAGCAGTTCTTC.

Of note for this clone: At one of its ends the junction is not consistent with the germline gene, which may arise from a read error. This chain uses TRBV7-7 with TRBJ2-5, with D perhaps TRBD2 (7 bases). CDR1 and CDR2 (germline): SSHAT, FNYEAQ (reference sequence). The CDR3 totals 14 residues. CDR3 protein: CASSPGGLQETQYF. The CDR3 nucleotides are TGTGCTAGCAGCCCCGGGGGGCTCCAGGAGACCCAGTACTTC.

A word on this clone: The same CDR3 is also encoded by other DNA sequences in this sample. J is TRBJ2-7 and V is TRBV9; D remains ambiguous. The CDR3 sequence is 14 residues long. The V end was cut by 0 bases, the J end by 2 bases, with 9 bases between. Per the germline V gene, CDR1 is SGDLS and CDR2 is YYNGEE. The DNA of the CDR3 is TGTGCCAGCAGCGTAGGGTCAGAAGCCTACGAGCAGTACTTC. Translating gives CASSVGSEAYEQYF.

The V call is TRBV4-3, the J call TRBJ2-2, with D tentatively TRBD1 (6 bases). CDR1 and CDR2 from the germline V gene are LGHNA and YSLEER. Trimming shortened V by 0 bases and J by 6 bases, and 8 bases separated the two germline ends. The CDR3 loop spans 14 amino acids. CDR3 sequence: CASSQEGGPGELFF. The CDR3, as DNA: TGCGCCAGCAGCCAAGAAGGGGGACCCGGGGAGCTGTTTTTT.

The chain carries TRBV6-6 and TRBJ2-5; the D gene is possibly TRBD2 (6 bases). V gave up 7 bases and J gave up 0 bases, with 9 bases separating them. The CDR3 runs to 13 residues. Germline V CDR1 and CDR2: MNHNY, SVGAGI (reference sequence). CDR3 nucleotide sequence: TGTGCCAGCACACGCGGGGACCAAGAGACCCAGTACTTC. Amino acids: CASTRGDQETQYF.

This chain uses TRBV7-2 with TRBJ2-7; 7 bases are shared with TRBD1. Germline CDR1 reads SGHTA; CDR2 reads FQGNSA. The trim removed 2 bases at V and 3 bases at J, leaving 1 base unmatched. This CDR3 contains 13 residues. The CDR3 region has the DNA TGTGCCAGCAGCTTATCAGGGGGCTACGAGCAGTACTTC. Its protein product is CASSLSGGYEQYF.

The V call is TRBV18, the J call TRBJ2-6; perhaps TRBD2 as D (6 bases). CDR3 length equals 17 residues. From germline, CDR1 is KGHSH and CDR2 LQKENI. With 5 bases removed from V and 0 bases from J, the gap between germline ends came to 14 bases. Written as DNA, the CDR3 is TGTGCCAGCTCATTGGGGACTCCTCCCTCTGGGGCCAACGTCCTGACTTTC. This gives the protein CASSLGTPPSGANVLTF.

The chain has TRBV2 and TRBJ2-5; D remains ambiguous. Trimming pared 4 bases from V and 2 bases from J, leaving 8 bases between. From germline, CDR1 is SNHLY and CDR2 FYNNEI. CDR3 length: 13 amino acids. CDR3 region: CASSADSQETQYF. The DNA for the CDR3 is TGTGCCAGCAGTGCCGACTCACAAGAGACCCAGTACTTC.

The chain uses TRBV29-1 and TRBJ1-4; D is undetermined. The V end lost 1 base, the J end lost 4 bases, and 10 bases lay between the germline ends. Germline loops: CDR1 SQVTM, CDR2 ANQGSEA. This CDR3 spans 14 amino acids. The chain's CDR3 is CSVEGGPHNEKLFF. DNA of the CDR3: TGCAGCGTTGAAGGAGGTCCCCATAATGAAAAACTGTTTTTT.

V and J are TRBV28 and TRBJ2-5; TRBD1 might be the D (5 bases). Per germline, CDR1 MDHEN and CDR2 SYDVKM. This CDR3 has 14 residues. The V end was cut by 3 bases, the J end by 4 bases, with 12 bases between. The CDR3 sequence: CASSFGAAPETQYF. Here the CDR3 DNA reads TGTGCCAGCAGTTTTGGGGCTGCCCCAGAGACCCAGTACTTC.

This rearrangement joins TRBV7-9 to TRBJ1-1; tentatively, D is TRBD1 (5 bases). The V end lost 0 bases, the J end lost 0 bases, and 11 bases lay between the germline ends. Germline CDR1 and CDR2: SEHNR and FQNEAQ (reference sequence). The CDR3 contains 16 residues. DNA of the CDR3: TGTGCCAGCAGCTTAGCGCCCAACAGGTTGAACACTGAAGCTTTCTTT. As protein: CASSLAPNRLNTEAFF.

The rearrangement links TRBV28 to TRBJ2-7, with TRBD2 matching over 9 bases. V lost 5 bases, J lost 4 bases, and 6 bases stayed unmatched. CDR1 is MDHEN and CDR2 is SYDVKM in the germline V gene. The CDR3 has 14 residues. The CDR3 here is CASSPPSGVYEQYF. Written as DNA, the CDR3 is TGTGCCAGCAGTCCACCTAGCGGGGTGTACGAGCAGTACTTC.

V and J are TRBV6-5 and TRBJ2-1; TRBD1 might be the D (5 bases). Germline V gene sequence: CDR1 MNHEY, CDR2 SVGAGI. Trimming took off 6 bases at V and 10 bases at J, with 10 bases between the two ends. The CDR3 runs 11 residues. The CDR3 reads CASSSNREQFF. The CDR3 DNA follows: TGTGCCAGCAGCTCCAACAGGGAGCAGTTCTTC.